Below, 32 T cell receptor beta chains from the same sample are listed, as sequenced in a study of CD8 T cells in ankylosing spondylitis. TCRdb called the 5' RACE reads again in MiXCR, with one record for every CDR3 protein. The sample includes approximately 520,000 distinct CDR3 sequences, about 5.4% of them seen just once. Antigens for these TCRs are unknown. Study findings and constraints: Blood of patients with ankylosing spondylitis appeared to be characterized by a TCR beta motif of fewer than 10 highly homologous variants.

The sample was blood, either unsorted or a sorted T cell fraction (not recorded which). The receptors shown here come from a male donor with ankylosing spondylitis.

This clonotype was picked up many times. V is TRBV6-5 and J is TRBJ2-5; unclear D gene. This CDR3 has 16 amino acids. Trimming shortened V by 0 bases and J by 4 bases, and 15 bases separated the two germline ends. Germline-derived CDR1 and CDR2 are MNHEY and SVGAGI. The DNA of the CDR3 is TGTGCCAGCAGTTACTCGGGGTATCGGCTGGGAGAGACCCAGTACTTC. This gives the protein CASSYSGYRLGETQYF.

At least ten counts were recorded for this clonotype. The J gene is TRBJ2-2, the V gene TRBV6-1; D assignment may be TRBD1 or TRBD2 (5 bases each). V lost 7 bases and J lost 4, with 10 bases in between. CDR1 is MNHNS and CDR2 is SASEGT in the germline V gene. The CDR3 has 13 residues. Here the CDR3 reads CASNQGPTGELFF. CDR3 sequence (DNA): TGTGCCAGCAACCAGGGACCCACCGGGGAGCTGTTTTTT.

This clonotype was seen at least ten times. The CDR3 DNA sequence: TGTGCCAGCAGTTTAAGACCCAATGAGCAGTTCTTC. The encoded protein is CASSLRPNEQFF. J is TRBJ2-1 and V is TRBV12-3 or TRBV12-4; no firm D call. The CDR3 is made up of 12 amino acids. Trimming removed 2 bases from V and 6 bases from J, with 5 bases in between.

There are many counts of this clonotype. The rearrangement links TRBV7-9 to TRBJ1-1; perhaps TRBD1 as D (6 bases). Germline V gene sequence: CDR1 SEHNR, CDR2 FQNEAQ (reference sequence). V was cut by 2 bases and J by 4 bases, with 11 bases left in between. CDR3 length equals 14 residues. CDR3: CASSLQGSITEAFF. The DNA of the CDR3 is TGTGCCAGCAGCTTACAGGGGTCTATCACTGAAGCTTTCTTT.

This clonotype was observed at least ten times. The J gene is TRBJ1-5, the V gene TRBV6-1; TRBD1 matches at 7 bases. J gave up 4 bases and V 4 bases, and 13 bases lay outside the gene matches. Germline-derived CDR1 and CDR2 are MNHNS and SASEGT. The CDR3 is made up of 17 amino acids. The CDR3 spells CASSGARGSGGNQPQHF. As DNA, the CDR3 is TGTGCCAGCAGTGGCGCCAGGGGGTCCGGGGGGAATCAGCCCCAGCATTTT.

This clonotype was found once. A read error may be the cause here, since a much bigger clone is one base away. This rearrangement joins TRBV6-1 to TRBJ1-1, with 7 bases matching TRBD1. This CDR3 contains 15 residues. The germline CDR1 and CDR2 sequences are MNHNS and SASEGT. V lost 6 bases and J lost 2; bases outside the gene matches: 9. CDR3 in DNA: TGTGCCAGCAGAATTAGACAGGGTCTAAACACTGAAGCTTTCTTT. It is translated as CASRIRQGLNTEAFF.

Many counts were recorded for this clonotype. This chain connects TRBV5-1 to TRBJ1-2; 9 bases agree with TRBD1. With V trimmed by 4 bases and J by 4 bases, 5 bases remained unmatched. The CDR3 runs to 14 residues. Looked up from germline, CDR1 is SGHRS and CDR2 is YFSETQ. DNA for the CDR3: TGCGCCAGCAGCCTATCGACAGGGGGCTATGGCTACACCTTC. This gives the protein CASSLSTGGYGYTF.

The rearrangement links TRBV9 to TRBJ2-7, with 10 nucleotides matching TRBD2. V lost 4 bases to trimming and J lost 7 bases; unmatched junction nucleotides: 2. CDR3 length: 12 amino acids. Per germline, CDR1 SGDLS and CDR2 YYNGEE. The CDR3 sequence is CASSLLAGEQYF. The CDR3 DNA reads as TGTGCCAGCAGCCTACTAGCGGGGGAGCAGTACTTC.

This clonotype occurred many times. The chain employs TRBV6-5 and TRBJ1-1; tentatively, D is TRBD1 (5 bases). This CDR3 has 13 amino acids. The germline V and J ends were trimmed by 1 base and 6 bases, with 9 bases remaining between them. Germline assignment: CDR1 MNHEY and CDR2 SVGAGI. CDR3 amino acids: CASSYWGEPEAFF. The CDR3 DNA reads as TGTGCCAGCAGTTACTGGGGGGAACCTGAAGCTTTCTTT.

This clonotype was observed many times. This chain connects TRBV20-1 to TRBJ1-1; TRBD1 agrees at 7 bases. Trimming took 0 bases from V and 8 from J; bases not matched to a gene: 9. CDR1 is DFQATT and CDR2 is SNEGSKA in the germline V gene (reference sequence). The CDR3 length is 14 residues. The DNA of the CDR3 is TGCAGTGCTAGAGAACAGGGGCCGTTCCCGGAAGCTTTCTTT. Its protein product is CSAREQGPFPEAFF.

This clonotype occurred many times. The J gene is TRBJ2-3, the V gene TRBV5-6; 7 nucleotides match TRBD1. V was clipped by 3 bases and J by 0 bases; unmatched bases: 16. Germline V gene data show CDR1 as SGHDT and CDR2 as YYEEEE. The CDR3 is 19 amino acids. CDR3 residues: CASSSPIRGRGRSTDTQYF. CDR3 DNA: TGTGCCAGCAGCTCACCAATTAGGGGGCGCGGTAGGAGCACAGATACGCAGTATTTT. The complete variable domain, with remaining parts taken from reference TRBV5-6 and TRBJ2-3, reads DAGVTQSPTHLIKTRGQQVTLRCSPKSGHDTVSWYQQALGQGPQFIFQYYEEEERQRGNFPDRFSGHQFPNYSSELNVNALLLGDSALYLCASSSPIRGRGRSTDTQYFGPGTRLTVL.

This clonotype was counted ten times or more. The gene calls are TRBV29-1 and TRBJ2-3, with 8 nucleotides matching TRBD1. The CDR3 covers 14 residues. V shed 7 bases, J shed 5 bases, and the junction held 11 bases outside the gene matches. Germline V gene sequence: CDR1 SQVTM, CDR2 ANQGSEA. CDR3: CSAVRGLPLDTQYF. As DNA, the CDR3 is TGCAGCGCCGTCAGGGGGCTCCCACTAGATACGCAGTATTTT.

The V call is TRBV13, the J call TRBJ2-4; D may match TRBD1 or TRBD2 (5 bases each). The CDR3 is made up of 15 amino acids. V was shortened by 2 bases and J by 4 bases, with 12 bases between the two germline ends. Germline V CDR1 and CDR2: PRHDT, FYEKMQ (reference sequence). CDR3 in DNA: TGTGCCAGCAGCTTAAGGAGCGAGGGGAAAAACATTCAGTACTTC. It translates to CASSLRSEGKNIQYF.

This clonotype was counted many times. The J gene is TRBJ1-2, the V gene TRBV7-2; D unclear. CDR3 length: 13 residues. Germline CDR1 reads SGHTA; CDR2 reads FQGNSA. Trimming left V 1 base short and J 5 bases short, with 8 bases between. The CDR3 DNA sequence: TGTGCCAGCAGCTTAGGTACCGTATATGGCTACACCTTC. It translates to CASSLGTVYGYTF. The complete variable domain, with remaining parts taken from reference TRBV7-2 and TRBJ1-2, reads GAGVSQSPSNKVTEKGKDVELRCDPISGHTALYWYRQSLGQGLEFLIYFQGNSAPDKSGLPSDRFSAERTGGSVSTLTIQRTQQEDSAVYLCASSLGTVYGYTFGSGTRLTVV.

This clonotype was seen ten or more times. The gene calls are TRBV4-2 and TRBJ2-7; D possibly corresponds to TRBD2 (5 bases). In germline, CDR1 is LGHNA, CDR2 YNFKEQ. CDR3 length equals 14 residues. V was pared by 4 bases and J by 6 bases, with 16 bases between. The DNA of the CDR3 is TGTGCCAGCAGCCCCGGTCTAGCTCCCCCCGAGCAGTACTTC. It is translated as CASSPGLAPPEQYF.

This clonotype showed up just a few times. The chain joins TRBV7-2 to TRBJ2-7, with TRBD2 matching 10 bases. V trimming: 1 base; J trimming: 5 bases; junction bases outside the gene matches: 5. CDR3 length: 15 amino acids. Germline lookup yields CDR1 SGHTA and CDR2 FQGNSA. The CDR3 loop reads CASSLVVLAGHEQYF. CDR3 coding DNA: TGTGCCAGCAGCTTAGTGGTACTAGCGGGGCACGAGCAGTACTTC.

The rearrangement uses TRBV2 and TRBJ1-1; no firm D call. The CDR3 consists of 17 residues. Germline V lookup: CDR1 SNHLY, CDR2 FYNNEI. Trimming pared 7 bases from V and 0 bases from J, leaving 21 bases between. In DNA, the CDR3 is TGTGCCAGCACTCGTATAGGAGGTCTGGTCATGAACACTGAAGCTTTCTTT. It specifies CASTRIGGLVMNTEAFF.

This clonotype has a count of ten or more. This chain joins TRBV5-1 and TRBJ2-3, with TRBD2 matching over 8 bases. Germline CDR1 is SGHRS and CDR2 is YFSETQ. With V trimmed by 6 bases and J by 5 bases, 5 bases remained unmatched. The CDR3 loop spans 13 amino acids. This CDR3 is CASTAGVRDTQYF. As DNA, the CDR3 is TGCGCCAGCACAGCGGGAGTGAGAGATACGCAGTATTTT. The variable domain in full, with the rest retrieved from reference TRBV5-1 and TRBJ2-3, is KAGVTQTPRYLIKTRGQQVTLSCSPISGHRSVSWYQQTPGQGLQFLFEYFSETQRNKGNFPGRFSGRQFSNSRSEMNVSTLELGDSALYLCASTAGVRDTQYFGPGTRLTVL.

DNA of the CDR3: TGCAGTGCTAGCAAGAGCGCGGGGGACAATTCACCCCTCCACTTT. It encodes CSASKSAGDNSPLHF. This chain joins TRBV20-1 and TRBJ1-6; D is perhaps TRBD1 (5 bases). The germline CDR1 and CDR2 sequences are DFQATT and SNEGSKA (reference sequence). This CDR3 contains 15 residues. V was cut by 3 bases and J by 7 bases, with 16 bases left in between.

This clonotype turned up a few times. V gene TRBV6-2 or TRBV6-3 combines with J gene TRBJ2-2; 8 nucleotides align to TRBD2. Unmatched junction bases numbered 15, after V lost 9 bases and J lost 9 bases. Germline CDR1 MNHEY, CDR2 SVGEGT. This CDR3 contains 15 residues. CDR3 amino acids: CASTFLPTSGWELFF. DNA of the CDR3: TGTGCCAGTACTTTCCTCCCCACTAGCGGTTGGGAGCTGTTTTTT.

This clonotype showed up just a few times. The rearrangement uses TRBV7-2 and TRBJ2-1, with a weak D call TRBD2 (5 bases). The CDR3 runs 13 residues. Trimming pared 7 bases from V and 1 base from J, leaving 8 bases between. Germline V gene sequence: CDR1 SGHTA, CDR2 FQGNSA. The CDR3 nucleotides read TGTGCCAGCAATCCGGGATCCTACAATGAGCAGTTCTTC. Its translation is CASNPGSYNEQFF.

This clonotype was seen many times. The chain has TRBV6-2 or TRBV6-3 and TRBJ1-5; TRBD1 matches at 8 bases. The CDR3 loop spans 13 amino acids. CDR1 MNHEY and CDR2 SVGEGT come from the germline V gene. With 8 bases clipped from V and 4 bases from J, the junction kept 4 bases outside the gene matches. The CDR3 coding sequence is TGTGCCAGCCGCCGGACAGGGAATCAGCCCCAGCATTTT. Amino acids: CASRRTGNQPQHF.

The chain employs TRBV4-3 and TRBJ2-1, with 11 bases identical to TRBD2. Germline V gene data show CDR1 as LGHNA and CDR2 as YSLEER. V shed 0 bases and J 4 bases; nucleotides not matched to a gene: 8. The CDR3 length is 18 residues. CDR3 amino acids: CASSQDTSGRKPYNEQFF. In DNA form, the CDR3 reads TGCGCCAGCAGCCAAGATACTAGCGGGAGAAAACCTTACAATGAGCAGTTCTTC.

At least ten counts were recorded for this clonotype. At one of its ends the junction is not consistent with the germline gene, which may arise from a read error. The chain recombines TRBV20-1 with TRBJ1-2, with D hard to call. This CDR3 contains 11 residues. Germline-derived CDR1 and CDR2 are DFQATT and SNEGSKA (reference sequence). The CDR3 is CSATGNYGYTF. CDR3 DNA: TGCAGCGCTACGGGGAACTATGGCTACACCTTC.

This clonotype was seen many times. The chain has TRBV6-1 and TRBJ2-7, with TRBD1 as a possible D gene (5 bases). V lost 3 bases and J 1 base, leaving 7 bases between the germline ends. The CDR3 covers 13 residues. Germline V gene data show CDR1 as MNHNS and CDR2 as SASEGT. This CDR3 is CASSDRASYEQYF. The CDR3 coding sequence is TGTGCCAGCAGTGACAGGGCTTCCTACGAGCAGTACTTC.

The chain combines TRBV6-2 or TRBV6-3 with TRBJ2-7; maybe TRBD1 (5 bases). V was shortened by 3 bases and J by 0 bases, with 15 bases between the two germline ends. The CDR3 loop spans 16 amino acids. Germline CDR1 MNHEY, CDR2 SVGEGT. In DNA form, the CDR3 reads TGTGCCAGCAGTTATTATACAGGACCTCGCTCCTACGAGCAGTACTTC. This gives the protein CASSYYTGPRSYEQYF.

This clonotype was seen many times. This sequence joins TRBV6-5 and TRBJ2-2; D is unclear. CDR3 size: 12 residues. V lost 6 bases and J lost 8, with 10 bases in between. Germline V gene lookup returns CDR1 MNHEY and CDR2 SVGAGI. CDR3 sequence (DNA): TGTGCCAGCAGCCAAGTAAAGGGGGAGCTGTTTTTT. Amino acids: CASSQVKGELFF.

This clonotype came up a few times. V and J are TRBV5-1 and TRBJ1-6; D uncertain. V lost 0 bases to trimming and J lost 5 bases, with 12 bases between them. The CDR3 has 16 residues. Germline CDR1 SGHRS, CDR2 YFSETQ. The CDR3 DNA reads as TGCGCCAGCAGCTTGGAGCCGAGCGCGAATAATTCACCCCTCCACTTT. Its protein product is CASSLEPSANNSPLHF.

CDR3 nucleotides: TGTGCCAGCAGCCAAACGAGCGGGGGACTACAAGAGACCCAGTACTTC. Encoded protein: CASSQTSGGLQETQYF. This chain uses TRBV7-9 with TRBJ2-5, with 8 bases fitting TRBD2. The germline CDR1 and CDR2 sequences are SEHNR and FQNEAQ (reference sequence). The V and J ends lost 5 bases and 2 bases, in that order; junction bases with no gene match: 10. This CDR3 contains 16 residues.

The V gene is TRBV20-1, the J gene TRBJ2-7; 7 bases are shared with TRBD2. The CDR3 is 14 residues long. CDR1 DFQATT and CDR2 SNEGSKA come from the germline V gene (reference sequence). The V segment lost 3 bases and the J segment 3 bases; nucleotides outside the gene matches: 8. CDR3 nucleotide sequence: TGCAGTGCTAGTCTGGGCGGGAGTGGCTACGAGCAGTACTTC. Translated, it gives CSASLGGSGYEQYF.

This clonotype was observed at least ten times. V usage is TRBV24-1 and J usage is TRBJ2-7, with no clear D. V was shortened by 2 bases and J by 5 bases, with 9 bases between the two germline ends. This CDR3 is built from 13 residues. CDR1 is KGHDR, CDR2 SFDVKD, per germline. The CDR3 loop reads CATSDSWSDEQYF. The CDR3 coding sequence is TGTGCCACCAGTGATTCTTGGTCGGACGAGCAGTACTTC.

There are many counts of this clonotype. The chain carries TRBV4-1 and TRBJ2-5; 11 bases align to TRBD2. CDR1 is MGHRA, CDR2 YSYEKL, per germline. With 3 bases clipped from V and 1 base from J, the junction kept 7 bases outside the gene matches. The CDR3 extends over 17 amino acids. For the CDR3, the DNA is TGCGCCAGCAGCCAGGGACCGGGACTAGCGGCCCAAGAGACCCAGTACTTC. Translated: CASSQGPGLAAQETQYF.